These 27 T cell receptor beta chains came from one sample sequenced in a study of human T cells and chemical hapten exposure. MiXCR, applied by TCRdb to the RACE reads, yields one record per CDR3 protein. The table records more than 150,000 distinct CDR3 sequences, about 22% of them present only once. Time point specified: patch test 3, about 24 weeks after DPC sensitization. Treatment described: therapeutic diphenylcyclopropenone sensitization with weekly scalp DPC. The source material was whole blood, sampled in connection with sensitization to the hapten diphenylcyclopropenone (DPC). All receptors derive from a woman aged 40-49 years with alopecia areata. Some clones in this sample may be carry-over from other donors' samples.

This clonotype has more than one count but fewer than ten. The CDR3 spells CASSPTGTIFVGTQYF. CDR3 in DNA: TGTGCCAGCAGCCCAACCGGGACTATATTTGTCGGGACCCAGTACTTC. The chain carries TRBV7-2 and TRBJ2-5, with TRBD2 matching 7 bases. V shed 5 bases, J shed 7 bases, and the junction held 16 bases outside the gene matches. The length of the CDR3 is 16 residues. Germline CDR1 is SGHTA and CDR2 is FQGNSA.

A few counts support this clonotype. This chain connects TRBV29-1 to TRBJ2-3, with 8 positions matching TRBD1. This CDR3 is 14 amino acids long. The V segment lost 7 bases and the J segment 0 bases; nucleotides outside the gene matches: 6. Germline loops: CDR1 SQVTM, CDR2 ANQGSEA. CDR3: CSALRTGSTDTQYF. The CDR3 bases are TGCAGCGCACTGAGGACAGGGAGCACAGATACGCAGTATTTT.

This clonotype was seen once. The V call is TRBV6-2 or TRBV6-3, the J call TRBJ2-5, with a tentative D call TRBD1 (6 bases). Germline values: CDR1 MNHEY, CDR2 SVGEGT. Trimming left V 0 bases short and J 5 bases short, with 16 bases between. CDR3 size: 16 residues. The CDR3 DNA reads as TGTGCCAGCAGTTACTCCCGTAGGGGGTCGCGGGAGACCCAGTACTTC. Protein sequence: CASSYSRRGSRETQYF.

This clonotype has a handful of counts. The chain employs TRBV5-6 and TRBJ1-3, with D unresolved. V was cut by 0 bases and J by 1 base, with 8 bases left in between. Germline V gene data show CDR1 as SGHDT and CDR2 as YYEEEE. This CDR3 spans 15 amino acids. CDR3 DNA sequence: TGTGCCAGCAGCTTGGCCCCGGGATCTGGAAACACCATATATTTT. Protein: CASSLAPGSGNTIYF.

A few counts support this clonotype. V usage is TRBV29-1 and J usage is TRBJ2-1; 7 nucleotides line up with TRBD2. Germline CDR1 SQVTM, CDR2 ANQGSEA. The CDR3 runs to 16 residues. Trimming took 3 bases from V and 6 from J; bases not matched to a gene: 14. The CDR3 DNA follows: TGCAGCGTTGACCCCCCTTGGAGCGGGATCGGCAATGAGCAGTTCTTC. Amino acid sequence: CSVDPPWSGIGNEQFF.

The rearrangement uses TRBV29-1 and TRBJ2-6, with TRBD1 matching over 7 bases. Germline V gene sequence: CDR1 SQVTM, CDR2 ANQGSEA. The junction had 12 bases not matched to a gene; V was cut back by 4 bases and J by 12 bases. This CDR3 spans 14 amino acids. CDR3 sequence reads: CSVAKLTGESVLTF. The DNA for the CDR3 is TGCAGCGTTGCTAAGCTTACAGGGGAGAGCGTCCTGACTTTC.

This clonotype was found many times. This chain uses TRBV5-1 with TRBJ1-1; D remains ambiguous. The V and J ends lost 0 bases and 5 bases respectively, with 8 bases between them. This CDR3 is 13 amino acids long. CDR1 and CDR2 from the germline V gene are SGHRS and YFSETQ. The CDR3 nucleotides are TGCGCCAGCAGCTTGGCTGAGAGGACTGAAGCTTTCTTT. It yields the protein CASSLAERTEAFF.

This clonotype was seen at least ten times. This sequence joins TRBV7-8 and TRBJ2-7, with TRBD1 matching 8 bases. The CDR3 sequence is 12 residues long. Looked up from germline, CDR1 is SGHVS and CDR2 is FQNEAQ. Trimming took 5 bases from V and 7 from J; bases not matched to a gene: 4. In DNA form, the CDR3 reads TGTGCCAGCAGCCTGACAGGGGAAGAGCAGTACTTC. Its translation: CASSLTGEEQYF.

This clonotype was detected a few times. This chain connects TRBV6-5 to TRBJ1-1; D possibly corresponds to TRBD1 (5 bases). The V and J ends lost 6 bases and 10 bases respectively, with 18 bases between them. The CDR3 has 13 residues. Germline CDR1 and CDR2: MNHEY and SVGAGI. The DNA of the CDR3 is TGTGCCAGCAGAACCGGGGGACTGACGGGAGCTTTCTTT. Its translation: CASRTGGLTGAFF.

This clonotype was observed a few times. The chain recombines TRBV27 with TRBJ2-1; 9 bases line up with TRBD2. Unmatched junction bases numbered 10, after V lost 2 bases and J lost 8 bases. The germline CDR1 and CDR2 sequences are MNHEY and SMNVEV (reference sequence). This CDR3 is 16 amino acids long. The CDR3 is CASSLRKREEIYEQFF. CDR3 nucleotides: TGTGCCAGCAGTTTAAGGAAGCGGGAGGAAATCTATGAGCAGTTCTTC.

The table lists this clonotype with a few counts. This chain links TRBV20-1 with TRBJ2-5; maybe TRBD1 (6 bases). Germline assignment: CDR1 DFQATT and CDR2 SNEGSKA (reference sequence). There are 13 residues in the CDR3. Deletions cut 6 bases from V and 5 bases from J, with 16 bases between. The CDR3 bases are TGCAGTGCCCACCAGGGGTCCAGGGAGACCCAGTACTTC. This sequence encodes CSAHQGSRETQYF.

The chain combines TRBV9 with TRBJ2-1; D is possibly TRBD2 (6 bases). The V and J ends lost 4 bases and 4 bases respectively, with 15 bases between them. The V gene's germline CDR1 is SGDLS and CDR2 YYNGEE. This CDR3 contains 15 residues. The CDR3 DNA reads as TGTGCCAGCAGCCGGCTGGGGGGTGCGTACAATGAGCAGTTCTTC. Translating gives CASSRLGGAYNEQFF.

In this sample, this clonotype turned up a few times. The genes are TRBV10-3 and TRBJ2-2; D call uncertain. V gave up 5 bases and J gave up 6 bases, with 7 bases separating them. CDR3 length equals 12 residues. Germline values: CDR1 ENHRY, CDR2 SYGVKD. In nucleotides, the CDR3 is TGTGCCATCAGTTCGATTCCCGGGGAGCTGTTTTTT. It specifies CAISSIPGELFF.

The rearrangement joins TRBV9 to TRBJ2-3; D gene uncertain. The germline V and J ends were trimmed by 3 bases and 5 bases, with 13 bases remaining between them. The CDR3 spans 14 residues. In germline, CDR1 is SGDLS, CDR2 YYNGEE. The CDR3 here is CASSALVAGDTQYF. The CDR3 DNA is TGTGCCAGCAGCGCATTAGTAGCAGGAGATACGCAGTATTTT.

This clonotype occurred many times. The chain joins TRBV18 to TRBJ2-3, with no clear D. Germline loops: CDR1 KGHSH, CDR2 LQKENI. The CDR3 length is 12 residues. The V end was cut by 8 bases, the J end by 2 bases, with 8 bases between. The CDR3 DNA reads as TGTGCCAGCAGCCCCTACACAGATACGCAGTATTTT. Protein: CASSPYTDTQYF.

This clonotype was observed a handful of times. V and J are TRBV5-6 and TRBJ1-2; D is unclear. CDR3 length: 16 residues. Trimming took 0 bases from V and 2 from J, leaving 14 bases between them. Germline V gene data show CDR1 as SGHDT and CDR2 as YYEEEE. Here the CDR3 reads CASSLAPSITNYGYTF. DNA of the CDR3: TGTGCCAGCAGCTTGGCCCCCAGTATTACGAACTATGGCTACACCTTC.

The V gene is TRBV4-3, the J gene TRBJ1-1; no clear D gene. Germline CDR1 reads LGHNA; CDR2 reads YSLEER. The CDR3 loop spans 14 amino acids. V shed 0 bases and J shed 11 bases, with 16 bases lying between them. The CDR3 bases are TGCGCCAGCAGCCAAGATTGGCCCGCAATTAGTGCTTTCTTT. It specifies CASSQDWPAISAFF.

This clonotype was observed a few times. The rearrangement joins TRBV20-1 to TRBJ2-7; TRBD1 is a possible D gene (5 bases). The V and J ends lost 0 bases and 1 base respectively, with 10 bases between them. The CDR3 is 14 amino acids. Germline V gene data show CDR1 as DFQATT and CDR2 as SNEGSKA (reference sequence). The CDR3 reads CSARDPQGSYEQYF. As DNA, the CDR3 is TGCAGTGCTAGAGATCCCCAGGGATCCTACGAGCAGTACTTC.

This clonotype has more than one count but fewer than ten. The chain recombines TRBV21-1 with TRBJ2-1; no check of the table's D call, TRBD1, against the DNA was made. TRBV21-1 is a pseudogene. The CDR3 is 14 residues long. CDR3 residues: CASSGTGLYNEQFF. For the CDR3, the DNA is TGTGCCAGCAGCGGGACAGGGCTCTACAATGAGCAGTTCTTC.

The chain uses TRBV27 and TRBJ2-7; D tentatively fits TRBD1 or TRBD2 (6 bases each). V was shortened by 4 bases and J by 6 bases, with 13 bases between the two germline ends. There are 13 residues in the CDR3. Germline V lookup: CDR1 MNHEY, CDR2 SMNVEV (reference sequence). The CDR3 region has the DNA TGTGCCAGCAGTTGGGGGGCCCTTGGCGAGCAGTACTTC. Its translation is CASSWGALGEQYF.

This clonotype was seen a few times. The chain links TRBV9 to TRBJ2-3, with D hard to call. Germline V gene data show CDR1 as SGDLS and CDR2 as YYNGEE. This CDR3 spans 15 amino acids. Trimming shortened V by 4 bases and J by 2 bases, and 14 bases separated the two germline ends. The CDR3 nucleotides are TGTGCCAGCAGCCGTAGTGCTTACTCCACAGATACGCAGTATTTT. It specifies CASSRSAYSTDTQYF.

The sample holds a few counts of this clonotype. The J gene is TRBJ2-3, the V gene TRBV28; D uncertain. This CDR3 is 13 amino acids long. CDR1 and CDR2 from the germline V gene are MDHEN and SYDVKM. With 5 bases removed from V and 1 base from J, the gap between germline ends came to 7 bases. The CDR3 spells CASSEPGTDTQYF. In nucleotides, the CDR3 is TGTGCCAGCAGTGAACCAGGCACAGATACGCAGTATTTT.

A single count supports this clonotype. This rearrangement joins TRBV5-8 to TRBJ1-1; no clear D gene. The germline V gene has CDR1 SGHTS and CDR2 YDEGEE. Trimming took 0 bases from V and 10 from J, leaving 16 bases between them. The CDR3 is 14 residues long. CDR3 nucleotides: TGTGCCAGCAGCTTGGTTCGGGGAGAGACGAGAGCTTTCTTT. This encodes CASSLVRGETRAFF.

This rearrangement joins TRBV11-2 to TRBJ2-6; 14 bases match TRBD2. Losses at the gene ends were 4 bases for V and 2 bases for J; bases not matched to a gene: 7. The CDR3 length is 19 residues. Per the germline V gene, CDR1 is SGHAT and CDR2 is FQNNGV. CDR3 bases: TGTGCCAGCAGCTCATATCCGGGACTAGCGGGAGCTGGGGCCAACGTCCTGACTTTC. Protein: CASSSYPGLAGAGANVLTF. Based on the CDR3 plus reference TRBV11-2 and TRBJ2-6, the full variable domain is EAGVAQSPRYKIIEKRQSVAFWCNPISGHATLYWYQQILGQGPKLLIQFQNNGVVDDSQLPKDRFSAERLKGVDSTLKIQPAKLEDSAVYLCASSSYPGLAGAGANVLTFGAGSRLTVL.

This clonotype turned up a few times. J is TRBJ1-5 and V is TRBV20-1, with D tentatively TRBD1 (6 bases). In germline, CDR1 is DFQATT, CDR2 SNEGSKA (reference sequence). V lost 0 bases to trimming and J lost 1 base, with 16 bases between them. CDR3 length: 17 amino acids. The CDR3 protein is CSARDSSGGLSNQPQHF. The CDR3 DNA sequence: TGCAGTGCTAGAGATTCCAGCGGGGGCTTAAGCAATCAGCCCCAGCATTTT.

This clonotype was seen only a few times. The CDR3 bases are TGTGCCAGCAGCCAAGACATTCTTCGGGAGAATGAAAAACTGTTTTTT. Protein: CASSQDILRENEKLFF. This chain connects TRBV4-2 to TRBJ1-4, with D uncertain. The germline CDR1 and CDR2 sequences are LGHNA and YNFKEQ. The CDR3 sequence is 16 residues long. The V end lost 0 bases, the J end lost 5 bases, and 13 bases lay between the germline ends.

This clonotype occurred a few times. The J gene is TRBJ1-6, the V gene TRBV4-3, with 7 bases fitting TRBD1. CDR1 is LGHNA and CDR2 is YSLEER in the germline V gene. The CDR3 is 14 residues long. The V segment lost 0 bases and the J segment 10 bases; nucleotides outside the gene matches: 3. CDR3 nucleotides: TGCGCCAGCAGCCAAGATGACAGGGACTCACCCCTCCACTTT. This gives the protein CASSQDDRDSPLHF.